The 30 T cell receptor beta chains presented below share a single source sample, sequenced in a study of early T cells in non-severe SARS-CoV-2 infection. TCRdb independently ran MiXCR on the 5' RACE reads; one entry per CDR3 protein. The data hold approximately 35,000 distinct CDR3 sequences, with around 6.8% observed a single time. Source: whole blood, taken at baseline. The receptors shown here come from an adult who was a healthcare worker with PCR-confirmed SARS-CoV-2 infection or an uninfected control (not recorded which).

This clonotype appeared many times. This chain connects TRBV12-3 or TRBV12-4 to TRBJ1-2; possibly TRBD1 for D (5 bases). The CDR3 is 11 residues long. The CDR3 DNA follows: TGTGCAGGCCTAGGGGCCTATGGCTACACCTTC. Translated, it gives CAGLGAYGYTF.

CDR3 in DNA: TGTGCCAGCAGTCCCGGGACAGGTTTTTCTAGCTCCTACAATGAGCAGTTCTTC. It yields the protein CASSPGTGFSSSYNEQFF. The rearrangement uses TRBV6-4 and TRBJ2-1, with 8 positions matching TRBD1. CDR1 and CDR2 from the germline V gene are MRHNA and SNTAGT. V was clipped by 5 bases and J by 0 bases; unmatched bases: 12. The CDR3 has 18 residues.

In this sample, this clonotype turned up many times. The chain is built from TRBV6-6 and TRBJ2-1, with no clear D. Trimming removed 2 bases from V and 6 bases from J, with 8 bases in between. CDR1 is MNHNY, CDR2 SVGAGI, per germline (reference sequence). CDR3 length: 13 residues. CDR3 sequence (DNA): TGTGCCAGCAGTTACGGGCAGGTCAATGAGCAGTTCTTC. Translated, it gives CASSYGQVNEQFF.

The rearrangement uses TRBV7-2 and TRBJ1-5, with D unclear. The CDR3 sequence is 15 residues long. V was shortened by 3 bases and J by 0 bases, with 9 bases between the two germline ends. The V gene's germline CDR1 is SGHTA and CDR2 FQGNSA. CDR3 nucleotides: TGTGCCAGCAGCTTCGGACGAAATAGCAATCAGCCCCAGCATTTT. This gives the protein CASSFGRNSNQPQHF. The full variable domain, with the rest looked up from reference TRBV7-2 and TRBJ1-5, is GAGVSQSPSNKVTEKGKDVELRCDPISGHTALYWYRQSLGQGLEFLIYFQGNSAPDKSGLPSDRFSAERTGGSVSTLTIQRTQQEDSAVYLCASSFGRNSNQPQHFGDGTRLSIL.

The chain couples TRBV7-9 to TRBJ1-1; a possible D gene is TRBD1 (5 bases). From germline, CDR1 is SEHNR and CDR2 FQNEAQ (reference sequence). This CDR3 is built from 13 residues. V shed 5 bases and J shed 1 base, with 8 bases lying between them. CDR3 DNA sequence: TGTGCCAGCAGCCGACAGCAGAACACTGAAGCTTTCTTT. This codes for CASSRQQNTEAFF.

In its sample, this clonotype was seen many times. The V call is TRBV4-3, the J call TRBJ2-1; 12 nucleotides match TRBD2. The CDR3 is 16 residues long. With 5 bases clipped from V and 8 bases from J, the junction kept 10 bases outside the gene matches. CDR1 and CDR2 from the germline V gene are LGHNA and YSLEER. The CDR3 DNA sequence: TGCGCCAGCAGCTACAGACTAGCGGGAGCTGGGGATGAGCAGTTCTTC. As protein: CASSYRLAGAGDEQFF.

This clonotype has only a few counts. The chain employs TRBV11-3 and TRBJ1-2, with 9 nucleotides matching TRBD1. J was trimmed by 6 bases and V by 0 bases; bases with no gene match: 5. The CDR3 spans 15 residues. Germline-derived CDR1 and CDR2 are SGHNT and YENEEA. CDR3 coding DNA: TGTGCCAGCAGCTTAGATGGGACAGGGCTGGATGGCTACACCTTC. Its protein is CASSLDGTGLDGYTF.

This clonotype has just a few counts. This chain connects TRBV14 to TRBJ1-1; 7 positions agree with TRBD1. Germline CDR1 and CDR2: SGHDN and FVKESK. The V and J ends lost 3 bases and 4 bases, in that order; junction bases with no gene match: 5. The CDR3 sequence is 14 residues long. In nucleotides, the CDR3 is TGTGCCAGCAGCCACTGGACAGGCCTCACTGAAGCTTTCTTT. This sequence encodes CASSHWTGLTEAFF. The whole variable domain, remainder taken from reference TRBV14 and TRBJ1-1, is EAGVTQFPSHSVIEKGQTVTLRCDPISGHDNLYWYRRVMGKEIKFLLHFVKESKQDESGMPNNRFLAERTGGTYSTLKVQPAELEDSGVYFCASSHWTGLTEAFFGQGTRLTVV.

This clonotype was recorded many times. The genes are TRBV19 and TRBJ2-3, with 7 bases fitting TRBD1. Germline-derived CDR1 and CDR2 are LNHDA and SQIVND (reference sequence). This CDR3 comprises 15 residues. The J segment lost 5 bases and the V segment lost 5 bases, leaving 10 bases of the junction unmatched. The CDR3 bases are TGTGCCAGTAGTTGGGCAGGGGGACGCGGAGATACGCAGTATTTT. Protein sequence: CASSWAGGRGDTQYF. Looking up the rest from reference TRBV19 and TRBJ2-3 gives the full variable domain: DGGITQSPKYLFRKEGQNVTLSCEQNLNHDAMYWYRQDPGQGLRLIYYSQIVNDFQKGDIAEGYSVSREKKESFPLTVTSAQKNPTAFYLCASSWAGGRGDTQYFGPGTRLTVL.

This clonotype was seen more than once but under ten times. This rearrangement joins TRBV20-1 to TRBJ2-7; 8 bases map to TRBD2. This CDR3 comprises 14 residues. V lost 3 bases and J lost 0; bases outside the gene matches: 4. CDR1 is DFQATT, CDR2 SNEGSKA, per germline (reference sequence). DNA of the CDR3: TGCAGTGCTAGTTTTAGCGGGGCCTCCTACGAGCAGTACTTC. Translated, it gives CSASFSGASYEQYF.

This clonotype was recorded at least ten times. This chain links TRBV12-3 or TRBV12-4 with TRBJ1-1; TRBD1 agrees at 10 bases. This CDR3 comprises 15 residues. V lost 5 bases, J lost 1 base, and 4 bases stayed unmatched. CDR3 sequence reads: CASSTGTGENTEAFF. The CDR3, as DNA: TGTGCCAGCAGTACAGGGACAGGGGAGAACACTGAAGCTTTCTTT.

This clonotype has just a few counts. The chain couples TRBV6-2 or TRBV6-3 to TRBJ2-7; D gene ambiguous. The germline V gene has CDR1 MNHEY and CDR2 SVGEGT. V gave up 4 bases and J gave up 5 bases, with 15 bases separating them. The CDR3 is 14 residues long. In nucleotides, the CDR3 is TGTGCCAGCAGTTTCCACACCTCTAGGAACGAGCAGTACTTC. This encodes CASSFHTSRNEQYF.

In this sample, this clonotype turned up a few times. The chain couples TRBV10-3 to TRBJ2-2, with 7 bases fitting TRBD2. This CDR3 has 16 residues. With V trimmed by 0 bases and J by 2 bases, 3 bases remained unmatched. Germline V gene lookup returns CDR1 ENHRY and CDR2 SYGVKD. CDR3 loop: CAISESLAANTGELFF. CDR3 DNA: TGTGCCATCAGTGAGTCGCTAGCGGCTAACACCGGGGAGCTGTTTTTT.

By sample share, this clonotype is medium-sized. V is TRBV28 and J is TRBJ1-4; 8 bases line up with TRBD1. The CDR3 is 14 amino acids. V lost 5 bases to trimming and J lost 7 bases; unmatched junction nucleotides: 6. CDR1 and CDR2 (germline): MDHEN, SYDVKM. CDR3 region: CASSLTGGSEKLFF. CDR3 in DNA: TGTGCCAGCAGTCTTACAGGGGGTTCTGAAAAACTGTTTTTT.

In this sample, this clonotype turned up many times. The chain links TRBV20-1 to TRBJ2-1, with 13 bases lining up with TRBD2. After removal of 3 bases from V and 8 bases from J, the junction contained 7 bases not matched to a gene. The CDR3 has 15 amino acids. Germline loops: CDR1 DFQATT, CDR2 SNEGSKA (reference sequence). CDR3 DNA sequence: TGCAGTGCTAGGGACGGGACTAGCGGGACCCATGAGCAGTTCTTC. It specifies CSARDGTSGTHEQFF.

This clonotype occurred many times. The chain uses TRBV5-1 and TRBJ2-1; TRBD2 aligns across 10 bases. With 2 bases clipped from V and 5 bases from J, the junction kept 1 base outside the gene matches. Germline values: CDR1 SGHRS, CDR2 YFSETQ. CDR3 size: 14 residues. The CDR3 spells CASSFGLADNEQFF. The CDR3 DNA follows: TGCGCCAGCAGCTTTGGACTAGCGGACAATGAGCAGTTCTTC.

The V and J genes are TRBV27 and TRBJ2-1, with 12 bases aligning to TRBD2. The V gene's germline CDR1 is MNHEY and CDR2 SMNVEV (reference sequence). V gave up 5 bases and J gave up 0 bases; unmatched junction bases: 5. The CDR3 totals 17 residues. CDR3 sequence reads: CASSSGTSGPSYNEQFF. CDR3 nucleotides: TGTGCCAGCAGTAGCGGGACTAGCGGGCCCTCCTACAATGAGCAGTTCTTC.

This clonotype came up many times. The chain carries TRBV4-3 and TRBJ1-5; no reliable D call. There are 16 residues in the CDR3. CDR1 is LGHNA, CDR2 YSLEER, per germline. The V end was cut by 3 bases, the J end by 4 bases, with 16 bases between. The CDR3 here is CASSQEMAPGNQPQHF. CDR3 bases: TGCGCCAGCAGCCAGGAGATGGCCCCAGGAAATCAGCCCCAGCATTTT.

The sample holds a few counts of this clonotype. The chain carries TRBV2 and TRBJ2-4; the D gene is possibly TRBD1 (7 bases). Germline values: CDR1 SNHLY, CDR2 FYNNEI. CDR3 size: 14 residues. V was cut by 6 bases and J by 4 bases, with 13 bases left in between. For the CDR3, the DNA is TGTGCCAGCAGGAACTCAGGGGGGAAAAACATTCAGTACTTC. Amino acid sequence: CASRNSGGKNIQYF.

CDR3 amino acids: CASSFVAAQETQYF. Here the CDR3 DNA reads TGCGCCAGCAGCTTCGTAGCGGCCCAAGAGACCCAGTACTTC. The chain employs TRBV5-1 and TRBJ2-5, with D tentatively TRBD2 (6 bases). This CDR3 contains 14 residues. CDR1 and CDR2 from the germline V gene are SGHRS and YFSETQ. The germline V and J ends were trimmed by 2 bases and 1 base, with 9 bases remaining between them.

This clonotype was counted many times. V usage is TRBV25-1 and J usage is TRBJ2-3; D possibly uses TRBD1 or TRBD2 (6 bases each). V shed 7 bases and J shed 1 base, with 15 bases lying between them. The CDR3 totals 15 residues. CDR1 is MGHDK, CDR2 SYGVNS, per germline. The CDR3 coding sequence is TGTGCCAGCACTGGGGGCGGGGTCGGCACAGATACGCAGTATTTT. Translation gives CASTGGGVGTDTQYF.

At least ten counts were recorded for this clonotype. V is TRBV6-5 and J is TRBJ2-1; 10 bases line up with TRBD2. The CDR3 loop spans 13 amino acids. J gave up 6 bases and V 10 bases, and 6 bases lay outside the gene matches. Germline-derived CDR1 and CDR2 are MNHEY and SVGAGI. The CDR3 reads CAIKREGGNEQFF. The CDR3 DNA reads TGTGCCATCAAGCGGGAGGGTGGCAATGAGCAGTTCTTC.

This clonotype appeared many times. The V call is TRBV28, the J call TRBJ2-7, with a possible D match to TRBD2 (6 bases). The CDR3 sequence is 13 residues long. Trimming removed 7 bases from V and 2 bases from J, with 12 bases in between. CDR1 and CDR2 (germline): MDHEN, SYDVKM. Written as DNA, the CDR3 is TGTGCCAGCACCCACGGCGGGGCCTACGAGCAGTACTTC. It codes for CASTHGGAYEQYF.

This clonotype has just a few counts. The rearrangement links TRBV5-4 to TRBJ1-3; 7 nucleotides agree with TRBD1. The germline CDR1 and CDR2 sequences are SGHNT and YYREEE (reference sequence). CDR3 length equals 15 residues. Germline trimming cut 4 bases from V and 0 bases from J; bases unmatched to any gene: 4. CDR3 nucleotides: TGTGCCAGCAGCCCGACAGGGAACTCTGGAAACACCATATATTTT. Its translation: CASSPTGNSGNTIYF.

V is TRBV5-1 and J is TRBJ1-3; the D is unclear. CDR1 and CDR2 (germline): SGHRS, YFSETQ. V was pared by 4 bases and J by 0 bases, with 11 bases between. The CDR3 has 15 residues. DNA of the CDR3: TGCGCCAGCAGCCCCTTGGCGGGCTCTGGAAACACCATATATTTT. This gives the protein CASSPLAGSGNTIYF.

Concerning this clonotype itself: The junction departs from the called germline gene at one end, perhaps through a read error. The V and J genes are TRBV28 and TRBJ2-1, with no clear D. The CDR3 is 14 amino acids. Germline-derived CDR1 and CDR2 are MDHEN and SYDVKM. The CDR3 nucleotides read TGTGCCAGCAGTTTAATAATGAGGCCTAATGAGCAGCTCTTC. It translates to CASSLIMRPNEQLF.

This clonotype occurred a few times. The V gene is TRBV4-1, the J gene TRBJ2-2; 7 bases are shared with TRBD2. Germline loops: CDR1 MGHRA, CDR2 YSYEKL. This CDR3 spans 17 amino acids. V lost 0 bases to trimming and J lost 1 base; unmatched junction nucleotides: 5. The CDR3 loop is CASSQDRSGENTGELFF. The CDR3 DNA reads TGCGCCAGCAGCCAAGATAGGAGCGGGGAGAACACCGGGGAGCTGTTTTTT.

The genes are TRBV20-1 and TRBJ2-7; TRBD2 matches 8 bases. This CDR3 spans 17 amino acids. Germline V lookup: CDR1 DFQATT, CDR2 SNEGSKA (reference sequence). Trimming at V came to 3 bases and at J to 2 bases, leaving 15 bases not matched to a gene. CDR3 in amino acids: CSASSNLIAGNPYEQYF. The CDR3 region has the DNA TGCAGTGCTAGCTCCAACCTTATAGCGGGAAATCCCTACGAGCAGTACTTC.

This clonotype was seen a few times. The chain uses TRBV14 and TRBJ2-3; D is unclear. Germline V gene lookup returns CDR1 SGHDN and CDR2 FVKESK. The CDR3 spans 17 residues. Trimming stripped 1 base from V and 3 bases from J, with 17 bases between. CDR3 region: CASSQVTPGRWTDTQYF. The CDR3, as DNA: TGTGCCAGCAGCCAAGTCACGCCTGGCCGGTGGACAGATACGCAGTATTTT.

Many counts were recorded for this clonotype. This rearrangement joins TRBV7-6 to TRBJ1-1, with D unresolved. The CDR3 runs to 17 residues. Germline V lookup: CDR1 SGHVS, CDR2 FNYEAQ. Deletions cut 5 bases from V and 2 bases from J, with 21 bases between. The CDR3, as DNA: TGTGCCAGCAGCCCAACCGGACGGAGTGGGCCCAACACTGAAGCTTTCTTT. Protein product: CASSPTGRSGPNTEAFF.